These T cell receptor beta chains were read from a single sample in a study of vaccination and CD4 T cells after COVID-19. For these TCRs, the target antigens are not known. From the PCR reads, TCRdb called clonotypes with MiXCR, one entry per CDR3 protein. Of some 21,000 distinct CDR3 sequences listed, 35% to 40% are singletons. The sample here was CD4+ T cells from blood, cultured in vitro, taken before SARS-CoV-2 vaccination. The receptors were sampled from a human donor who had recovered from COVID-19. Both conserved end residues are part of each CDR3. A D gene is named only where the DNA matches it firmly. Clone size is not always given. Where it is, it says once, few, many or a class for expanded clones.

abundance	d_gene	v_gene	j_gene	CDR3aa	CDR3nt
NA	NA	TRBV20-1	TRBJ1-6	CSAPDFGFNSPLHF	TGCAGTGCTCCAGACTTCGGGTTTAATTCACCCCTCCACTTT
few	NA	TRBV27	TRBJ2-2	CASSWGWQNTGELFF	TGTGCCAGCAGTTGGGGATGGCAGAACACCGGGGAGCTGTTTTTT
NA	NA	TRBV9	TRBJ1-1	CASSPTAKSENTEAFF	TGTGCCAGCAGCCCCACGGCAAAATCAGAGAACACTGAAGCTTTCTTT
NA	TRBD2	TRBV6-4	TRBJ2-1	CASRGTSGGDSGSCNEQFF	TGTGCCAGCAGAGGGACTAGCGGGGGGGATAGCGGGAGTTGCAATGAGCAGTTCTTC
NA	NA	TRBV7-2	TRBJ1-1	CASSLQLKGEAFF	TGTGCCAGCAGCTTGCAGCTAAAGGGTGAAGCTTTCTTT
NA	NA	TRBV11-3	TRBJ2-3	CASSLFSTDTQYF	TGTGCCAGCAGCTTATTCAGCACAGATACGCAGTATTTT
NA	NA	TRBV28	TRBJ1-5	CASSSSGLPHQPQHF	TGTGCCAGCAGTTCCTCAGGGTTACCCCATCAGCCCCAGCATTTT
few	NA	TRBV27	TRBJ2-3	CASSSRWIGPTDTQYF	TGTGCCAGCAGTTCCCGGTGGATAGGACCCACAGATACGCAGTATTTT
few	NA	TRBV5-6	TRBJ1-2	CASSLRTALGGYTF	TGTGCCAGCAGCCTACGGACGGCGCTCGGGGGCTACACCTTC
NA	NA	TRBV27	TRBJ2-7	CASSPKWGNHEQYF	TGTGCCAGCAGTCCGAAATGGGGGAACCACGAGCAGTACTTC
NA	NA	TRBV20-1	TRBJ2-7	CSAPGTRHEQYF	TGCAGTGCGCCCGGGACAAGGCACGAGCAGTACTTC
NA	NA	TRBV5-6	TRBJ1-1	CASSPSVWNTEAFF	TGTGCCAGCAGCCCGAGTGTCTGGAACACTGAAGCTTTCTTT
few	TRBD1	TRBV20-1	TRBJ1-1	CSAETGDTEAFF	TGCAGTGCTGAGACAGGGGACACTGAAGCTTTCTTT
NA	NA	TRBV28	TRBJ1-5	CASAWGLNQPQHF	TGTGCCAGCGCCTGGGGCCTTAATCAGCCCCAGCATTTT
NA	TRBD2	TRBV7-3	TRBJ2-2	CASSLGLAGGSGELFF	TGTGCCAGCAGCTTAGGGCTAGCGGGAGGATCCGGGGAGCTGTTTTTT
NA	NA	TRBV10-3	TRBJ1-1	CAISVQGGYTEAFF	TGTGCCATCAGCGTACAGGGTGGTTACACTGAAGCTTTCTTT
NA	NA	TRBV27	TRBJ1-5	CASSLISGSNQPQHF	TGTGCCAGCAGTTTAATATCGGGCAGCAATCAGCCCCAGCATTTT
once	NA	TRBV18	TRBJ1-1	CASSREGNTEAFF	TGTGCCAGCTCACGGGAGGGGAACACTGAAGCTTTCTTT
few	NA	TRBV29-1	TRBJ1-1	CSAGGTQATEAFF	TGCAGCGCCGGAGGTACCCAGGCCACTGAAGCTTTCTTT
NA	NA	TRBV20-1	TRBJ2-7	CSASRGLMGYEQYF	TGCAGTGCTAGTCGAGGGTTAATGGGCTACGAGCAGTACTTC
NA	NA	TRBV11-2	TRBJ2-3	CASSSAGDTQYF	TGTGCCAGCAGCTCAGCCGGGGATACGCAGTATTTT
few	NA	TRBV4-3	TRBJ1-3	CASSQDRRNTIYF	TGCGCCAGCAGCCAAGATAGGAGAAACACCATATATTTT